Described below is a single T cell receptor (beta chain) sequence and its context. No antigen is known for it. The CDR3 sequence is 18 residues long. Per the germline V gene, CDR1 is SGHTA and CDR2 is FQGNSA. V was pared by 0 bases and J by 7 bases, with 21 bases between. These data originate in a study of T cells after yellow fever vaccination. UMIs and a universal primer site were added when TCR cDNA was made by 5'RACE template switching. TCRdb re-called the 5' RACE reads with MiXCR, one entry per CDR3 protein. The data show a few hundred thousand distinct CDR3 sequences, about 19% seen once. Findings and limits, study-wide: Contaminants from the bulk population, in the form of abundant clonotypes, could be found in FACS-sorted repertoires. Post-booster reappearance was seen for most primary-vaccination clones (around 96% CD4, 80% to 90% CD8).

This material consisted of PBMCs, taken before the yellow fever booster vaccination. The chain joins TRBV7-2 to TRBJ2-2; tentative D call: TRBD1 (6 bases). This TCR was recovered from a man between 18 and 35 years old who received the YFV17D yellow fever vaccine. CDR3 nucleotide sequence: TGTGCCAGCAGCTTAGCCAGTGTTACAGGGTCTTCACTCGGGGAGCTGTTTTTT. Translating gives CASSLASVTGSSLGELFF.